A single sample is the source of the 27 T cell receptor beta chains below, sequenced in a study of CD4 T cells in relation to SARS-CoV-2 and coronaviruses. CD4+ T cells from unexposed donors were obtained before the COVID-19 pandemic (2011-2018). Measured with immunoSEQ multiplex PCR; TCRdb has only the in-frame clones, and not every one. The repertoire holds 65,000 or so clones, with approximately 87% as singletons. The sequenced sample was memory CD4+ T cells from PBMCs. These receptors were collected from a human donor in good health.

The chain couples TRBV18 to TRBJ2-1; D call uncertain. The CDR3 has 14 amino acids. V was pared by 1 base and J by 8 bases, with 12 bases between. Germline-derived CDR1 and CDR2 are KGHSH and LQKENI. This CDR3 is CASSPLPRDHEQFF. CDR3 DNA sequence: TGTGCCAGCTCACCACTACCAAGAGACCATGAGCAGTTCTTC.

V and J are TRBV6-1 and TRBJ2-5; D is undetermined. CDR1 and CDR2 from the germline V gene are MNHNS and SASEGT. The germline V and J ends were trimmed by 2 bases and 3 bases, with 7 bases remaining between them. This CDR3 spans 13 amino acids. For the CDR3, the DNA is TGTGCCAGCAGTGAAATGGCGAAAGAGACCCAGTACTTC. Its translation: CASSEMAKETQYF.

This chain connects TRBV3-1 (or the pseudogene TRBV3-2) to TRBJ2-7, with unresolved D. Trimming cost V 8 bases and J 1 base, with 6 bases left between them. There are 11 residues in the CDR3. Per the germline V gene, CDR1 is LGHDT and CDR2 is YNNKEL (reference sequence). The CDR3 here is CASGRSYEQYF. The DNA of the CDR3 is TGTGCCAGCGGACGGTCCTACGAGCAGTACTTC.

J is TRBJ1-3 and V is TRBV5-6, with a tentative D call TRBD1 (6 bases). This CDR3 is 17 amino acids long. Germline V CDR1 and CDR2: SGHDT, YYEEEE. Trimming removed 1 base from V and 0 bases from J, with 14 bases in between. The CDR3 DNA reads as TGTGCCAGCAGCTTGTATACAGGGTCCTACTCTGGAAACACCATATATTTT. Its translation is CASSLYTGSYSGNTIYF. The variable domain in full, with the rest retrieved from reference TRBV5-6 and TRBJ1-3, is DAGVTQSPTHLIKTRGQQVTLRCSPKSGHDTVSWYQQALGQGPQFIFQYYEEEERQRGNFPDRFSGHQFPNYSSELNVNALLLGDSALYLCASSLYTGSYSGNTIYFGEGSWLTVV.

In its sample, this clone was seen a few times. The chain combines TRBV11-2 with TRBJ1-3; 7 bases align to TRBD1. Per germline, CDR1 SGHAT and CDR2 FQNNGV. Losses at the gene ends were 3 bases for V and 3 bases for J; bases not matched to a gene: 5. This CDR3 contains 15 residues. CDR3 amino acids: CASSLTGQFGNTIYF. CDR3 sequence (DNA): TGTGCCAGCAGCTTGACGGGACAGTTTGGAAACACCATATATTTT.

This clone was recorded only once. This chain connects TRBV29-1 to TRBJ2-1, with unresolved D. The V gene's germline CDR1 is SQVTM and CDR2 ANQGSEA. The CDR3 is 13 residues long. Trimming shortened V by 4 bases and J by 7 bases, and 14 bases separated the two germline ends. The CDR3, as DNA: TGCAGCGTTGTTCCCGCCCCCCAGAATGAGCAGTTCTTC. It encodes CSVVPAPQNEQFF.

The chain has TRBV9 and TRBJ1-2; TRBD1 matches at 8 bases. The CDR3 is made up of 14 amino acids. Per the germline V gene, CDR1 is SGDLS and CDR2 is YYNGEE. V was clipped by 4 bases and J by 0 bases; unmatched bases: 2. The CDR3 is CASSMTGANYGYTF. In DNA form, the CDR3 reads TGTGCCAGCAGCATGACAGGGGCTAACTATGGCTACACCTTC.

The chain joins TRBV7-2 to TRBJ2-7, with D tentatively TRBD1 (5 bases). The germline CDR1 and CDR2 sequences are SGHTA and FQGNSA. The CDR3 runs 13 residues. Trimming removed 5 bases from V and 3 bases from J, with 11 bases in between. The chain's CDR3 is CASSPQTGYEQYF. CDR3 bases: TGTGCCAGCAGCCCTCAAACAGGCTACGAGCAGTACTTC.

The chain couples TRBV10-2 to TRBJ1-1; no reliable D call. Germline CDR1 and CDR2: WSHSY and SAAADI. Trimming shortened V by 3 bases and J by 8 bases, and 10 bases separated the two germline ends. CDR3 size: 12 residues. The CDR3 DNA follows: TGCGCCAGCAGTGAAAGGGAGGCGGAAGCTTTCTTT. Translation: CASSEREAEAFF.

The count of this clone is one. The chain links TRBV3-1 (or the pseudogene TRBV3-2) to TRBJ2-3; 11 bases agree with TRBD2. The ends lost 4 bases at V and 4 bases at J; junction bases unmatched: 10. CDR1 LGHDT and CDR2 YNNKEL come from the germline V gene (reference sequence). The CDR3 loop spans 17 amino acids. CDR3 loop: CASSPPPASGGSDTQYF. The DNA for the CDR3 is TGTGCCAGCAGCCCACCCCCGGCTAGCGGGGGGTCAGATACGCAGTATTTT.

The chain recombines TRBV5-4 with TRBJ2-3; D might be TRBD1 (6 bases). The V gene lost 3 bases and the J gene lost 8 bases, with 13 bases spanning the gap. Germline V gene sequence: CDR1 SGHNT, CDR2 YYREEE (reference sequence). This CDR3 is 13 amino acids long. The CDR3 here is CASSSEFRGTQYF. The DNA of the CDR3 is TGTGCCAGCAGCTCCGAATTCAGGGGTACGCAGTATTTT.

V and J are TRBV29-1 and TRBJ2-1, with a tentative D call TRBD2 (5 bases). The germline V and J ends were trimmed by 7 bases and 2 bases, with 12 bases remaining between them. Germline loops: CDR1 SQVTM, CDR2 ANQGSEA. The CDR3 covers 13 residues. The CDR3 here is CSAPDFTYNEQFF. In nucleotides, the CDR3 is TGCAGCGCCCCGGACTTCACCTACAATGAGCAGTTCTTC.

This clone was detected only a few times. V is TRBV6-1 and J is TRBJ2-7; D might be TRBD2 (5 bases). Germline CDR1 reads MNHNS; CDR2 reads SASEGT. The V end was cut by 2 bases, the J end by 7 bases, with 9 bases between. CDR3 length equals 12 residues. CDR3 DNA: TGTGCCAGCAGTGAAATGCAGCGGGAGCAGTACTTC. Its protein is CASSEMQREQYF.

CDR3 nucleotides: TGTGCCAGCAGCAACAAAGCAGGGAATAATGAAAAACTGTTTTTT. Encoded protein: CASSNKAGNNEKLFF. The J gene is TRBJ1-4, the V gene TRBV7-2, with a tentative D call TRBD1 (5 bases). The ends were cut back, 5 bases at V and 4 bases at J, with 14 bases in the middle. CDR1 and CDR2 (germline): SGHTA, FQGNSA. The CDR3 extends over 15 amino acids.

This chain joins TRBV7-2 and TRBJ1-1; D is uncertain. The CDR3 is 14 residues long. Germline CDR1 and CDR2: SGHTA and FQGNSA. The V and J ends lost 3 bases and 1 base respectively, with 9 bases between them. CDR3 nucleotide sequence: TGTGCCAGCAGCTTCACCCCTCGGAACACTGAAGCTTTCTTT. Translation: CASSFTPRNTEAFF.

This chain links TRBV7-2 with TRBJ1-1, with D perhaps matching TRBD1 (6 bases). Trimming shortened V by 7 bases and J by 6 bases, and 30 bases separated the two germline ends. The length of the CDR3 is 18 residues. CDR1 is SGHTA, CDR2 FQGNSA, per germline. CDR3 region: CASTRTGSGSRVVAEAFF. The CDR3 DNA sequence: TGTGCCAGCACCAGAACAGGGTCGGGTTCGCGTGTGGTCGCTGAAGCTTTCTTT. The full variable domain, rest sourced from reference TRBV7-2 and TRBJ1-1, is GAGVSQSPSNKVTEKGKDVELRCDPISGHTALYWYRQSLGQGLEFLIYFQGNSAPDKSGLPSDRFSAERTGGSVSTLTIQRTQQEDSAVYLCASTRTGSGSRVVAEAFFGQGTRLTVV.

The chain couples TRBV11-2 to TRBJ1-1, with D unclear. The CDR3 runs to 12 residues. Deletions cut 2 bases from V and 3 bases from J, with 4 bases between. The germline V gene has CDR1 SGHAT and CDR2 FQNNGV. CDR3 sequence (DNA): TGTGCCAGCAGCTTAAGCGACACTGAAGCTTTCTTT. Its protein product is CASSLSDTEAFF.

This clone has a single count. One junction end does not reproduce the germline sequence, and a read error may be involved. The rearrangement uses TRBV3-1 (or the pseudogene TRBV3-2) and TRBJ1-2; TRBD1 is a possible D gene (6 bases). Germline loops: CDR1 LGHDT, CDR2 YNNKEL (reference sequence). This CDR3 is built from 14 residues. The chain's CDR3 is CASSHGTSNYGYTF. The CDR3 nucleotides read TGTGCCAGCAGCCACGGGACATCTAATTATGGCTACACCTTC.

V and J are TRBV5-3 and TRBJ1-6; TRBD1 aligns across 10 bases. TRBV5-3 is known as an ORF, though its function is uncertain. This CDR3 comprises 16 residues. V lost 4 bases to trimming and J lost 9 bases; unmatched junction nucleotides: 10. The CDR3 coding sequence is TGTGCCAGAAGCGCCTCCGGGACAGGGGATATTTCACCCCTCCACTTT. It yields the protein CARSASGTGDISPLHF.

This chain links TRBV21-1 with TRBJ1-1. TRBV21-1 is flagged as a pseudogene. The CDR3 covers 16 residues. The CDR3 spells CASSQRRAPLNTEAFF. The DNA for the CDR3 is TGTGCCAGCAGCCAGAGACGGGCACCCCTGAACACTGAAGCTTTCTTT.

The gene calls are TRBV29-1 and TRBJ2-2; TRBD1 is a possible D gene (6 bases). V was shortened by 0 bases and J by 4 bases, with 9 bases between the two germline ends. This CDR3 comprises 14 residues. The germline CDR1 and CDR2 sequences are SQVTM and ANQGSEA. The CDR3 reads CSVEDAGVTGELFF. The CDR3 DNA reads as TGCAGCGTTGAAGATGCAGGGGTCACCGGGGAGCTGTTTTTT.

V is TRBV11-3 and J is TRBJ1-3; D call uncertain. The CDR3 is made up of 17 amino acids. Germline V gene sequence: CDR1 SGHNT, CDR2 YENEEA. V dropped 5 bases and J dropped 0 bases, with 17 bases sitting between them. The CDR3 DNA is TGTGCCAGCAGCCGAGGCAACGATGTTAACTCTGGAAACACCATATATTTT. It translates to CASSRGNDVNSGNTIYF.

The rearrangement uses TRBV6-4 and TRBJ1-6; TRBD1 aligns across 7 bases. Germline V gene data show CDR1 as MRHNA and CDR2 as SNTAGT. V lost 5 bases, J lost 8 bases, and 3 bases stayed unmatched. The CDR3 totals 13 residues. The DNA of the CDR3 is TGTGCCAGCAGTACCACAGGGGATTCACCCCTCCACTTT. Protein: CASSTTGDSPLHF.

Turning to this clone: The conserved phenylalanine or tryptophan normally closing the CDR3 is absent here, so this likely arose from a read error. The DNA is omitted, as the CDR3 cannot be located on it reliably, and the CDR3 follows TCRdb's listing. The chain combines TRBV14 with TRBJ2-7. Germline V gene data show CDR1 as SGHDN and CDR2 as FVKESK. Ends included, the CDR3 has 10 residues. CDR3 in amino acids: CARSSPAPPP.

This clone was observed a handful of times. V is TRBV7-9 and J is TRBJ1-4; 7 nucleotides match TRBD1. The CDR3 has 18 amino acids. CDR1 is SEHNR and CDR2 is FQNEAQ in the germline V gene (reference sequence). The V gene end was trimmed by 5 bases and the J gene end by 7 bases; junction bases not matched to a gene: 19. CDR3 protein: CASSPRSQGEGGGEKLFF. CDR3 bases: TGTGCCAGCAGCCCCAGGTCCCAGGGGGAGGGGGGCGGTGAAAAACTGTTTTTT.

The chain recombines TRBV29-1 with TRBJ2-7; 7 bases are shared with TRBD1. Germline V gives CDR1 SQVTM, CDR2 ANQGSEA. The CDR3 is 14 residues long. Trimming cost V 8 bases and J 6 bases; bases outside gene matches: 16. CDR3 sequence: CSMLQQGKGFEQYF. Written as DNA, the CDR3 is TGCAGCATGCTACAACAGGGGAAAGGGTTCGAGCAGTACTTC.

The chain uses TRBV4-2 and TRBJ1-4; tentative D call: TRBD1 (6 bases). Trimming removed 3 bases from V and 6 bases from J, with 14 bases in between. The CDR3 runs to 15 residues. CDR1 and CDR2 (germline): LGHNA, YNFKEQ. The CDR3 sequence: CASSHRQEGDEKLFF. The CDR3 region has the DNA TGTGCCAGCAGCCACCGACAGGAAGGGGATGAAAAACTGTTTTTT.